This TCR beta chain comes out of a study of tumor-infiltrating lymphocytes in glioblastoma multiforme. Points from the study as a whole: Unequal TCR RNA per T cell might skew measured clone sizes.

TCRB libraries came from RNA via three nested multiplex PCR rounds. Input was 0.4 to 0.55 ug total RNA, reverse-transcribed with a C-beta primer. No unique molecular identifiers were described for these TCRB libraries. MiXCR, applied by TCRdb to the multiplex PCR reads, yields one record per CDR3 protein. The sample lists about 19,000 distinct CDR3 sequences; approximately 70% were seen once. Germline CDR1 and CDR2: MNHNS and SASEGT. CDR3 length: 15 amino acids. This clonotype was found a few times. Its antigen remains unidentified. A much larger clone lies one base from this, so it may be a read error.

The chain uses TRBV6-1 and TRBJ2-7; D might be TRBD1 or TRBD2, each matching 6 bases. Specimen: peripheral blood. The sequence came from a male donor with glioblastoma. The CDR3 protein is CVGFLDGGHSYEQYF. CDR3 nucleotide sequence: TGTGTCGGCTTCCTAGATGGGGGGCACTCCTACGAGCAGTACTTC.